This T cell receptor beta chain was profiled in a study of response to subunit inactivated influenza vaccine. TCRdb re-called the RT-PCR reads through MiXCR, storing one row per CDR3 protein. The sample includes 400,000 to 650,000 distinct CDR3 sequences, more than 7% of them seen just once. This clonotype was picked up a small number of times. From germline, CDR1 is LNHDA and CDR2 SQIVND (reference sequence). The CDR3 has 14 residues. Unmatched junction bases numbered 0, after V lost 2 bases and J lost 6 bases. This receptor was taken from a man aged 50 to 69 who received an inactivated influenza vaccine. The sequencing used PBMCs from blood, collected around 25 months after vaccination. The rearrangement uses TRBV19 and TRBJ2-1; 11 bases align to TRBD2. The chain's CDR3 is CASSITSGSNEQFF. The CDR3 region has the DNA TGTGCCAGTAGTATAACTAGCGGGAGCAATGAGCAGTTCTTC.